This T cell receptor beta chain emerged from a study of shared clonotypes between healthy human individuals. Germline CDR1 SGHNT, CDR2 YYREEE (reference sequence). The ends lost 6 bases at V and 9 bases at J; junction bases unmatched: 8. This CDR3 region has 14 residues. Whole-study results and caveats: Non-shared clonotypes showed lower generation probabilities than clonotypes common to all four donors.

Per the study methods: Filtering was not the same, since immunoSEQ gave junction-only sequences without quality scores. The data were produced by immunoSEQ multiplex PCR, yet TCRdb's version contains in-frame clones alone and is incomplete. V and J calls and clone size are those listed in that table; D and trimming were worked out from the DNA. Altogether about 2.4 million clones are present, 80% to 95% being singletons, with the ten largest covering about 0.34%. Details on this clone: As yet, its antigen is unknown.

The sequence derives from a man aged 18 to 30 in good health. Some clones in this sample may be carry-over from other donors' samples. Sequencing was carried out using naive CD4+ T cells from PBMCs. Regarding subset: CD45RA+ positively selected. The rearrangement uses TRBV5-4 and TRBJ2-1; 11 positions match TRBD2. CDR3 sequence (DNA): TGTGCCAGCAACCTGGGACTAGCGGAGGGTGAGCAGTTCTTC. It codes for CASNLGLAEGEQFF.